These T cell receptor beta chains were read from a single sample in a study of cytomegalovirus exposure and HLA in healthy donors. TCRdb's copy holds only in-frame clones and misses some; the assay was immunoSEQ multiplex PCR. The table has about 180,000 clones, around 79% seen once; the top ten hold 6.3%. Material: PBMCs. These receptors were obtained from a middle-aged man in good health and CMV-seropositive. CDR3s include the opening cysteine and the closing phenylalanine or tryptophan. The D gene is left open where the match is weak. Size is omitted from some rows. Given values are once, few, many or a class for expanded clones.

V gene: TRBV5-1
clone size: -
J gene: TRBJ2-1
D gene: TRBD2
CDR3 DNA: TGCGCCAGCAGCTTGGTAAGCGGGAGACACAATGAGCAGTTCTTC
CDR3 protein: CASSLVSGRHNEQFF

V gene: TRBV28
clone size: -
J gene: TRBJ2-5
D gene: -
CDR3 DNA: TGTGCCAGCAGTCCCCCAAGGGGGTACCAAGAGACCCAGTACTTC
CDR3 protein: CASSPPRGYQETQYF

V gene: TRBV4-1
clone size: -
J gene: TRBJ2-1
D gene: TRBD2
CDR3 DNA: TGCGCCAGCAGCCAGCCTTTACTAGCGGGAGGAGAGAATGAGCAGTTCTTC
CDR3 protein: CASSQPLLAGGENEQFF

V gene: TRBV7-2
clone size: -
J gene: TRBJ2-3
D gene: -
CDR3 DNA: TGTGCCAGCAGCCCTCTTTCCAGCACAGATACGCAGTATTTT
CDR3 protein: CASSPLSSTDTQYF

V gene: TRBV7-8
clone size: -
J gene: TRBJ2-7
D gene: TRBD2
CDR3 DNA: TGTGCCAGCAGCTTAGGAAGACCGGGACTAGCGGGAAACGAGCAGTACTTC
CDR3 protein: CASSLGRPGLAGNEQYF

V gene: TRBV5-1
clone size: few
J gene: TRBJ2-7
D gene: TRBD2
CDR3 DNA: TGCGCCAGCAGGGAGGGGACTACCTTAAACTACGAGCAGTACTTC
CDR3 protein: CASREGTTLNYEQYF

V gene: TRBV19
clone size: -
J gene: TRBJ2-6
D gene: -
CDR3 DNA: TGTGCCAGTAAGAGCGGTCCTGGGGCCAACGTCCTGACTTTC
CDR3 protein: CASKSGPGANVLTF

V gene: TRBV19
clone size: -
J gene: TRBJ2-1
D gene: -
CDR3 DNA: TGTGCCAGTACGGAGGGATTAGCGGACAATGAGCAGTTCTTC
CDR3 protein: CASTEGLADNEQFF

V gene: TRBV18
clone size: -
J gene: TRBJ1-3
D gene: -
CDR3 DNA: TGTGCCAGCTCACCATCAGGGAGAAACACCATATATTTT
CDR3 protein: CASSPSGRNTIYF

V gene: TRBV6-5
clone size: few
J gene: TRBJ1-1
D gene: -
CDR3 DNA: TGTGCCAGCAGTTACAACAGGAGAACTTTCTTT
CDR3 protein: CASSYNRRTFF

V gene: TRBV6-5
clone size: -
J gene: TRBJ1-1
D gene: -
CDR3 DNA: TGTGCCAGCAGTTCGGGTTTCATGAACACTGAAGCTTTCTTT
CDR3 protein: CASSSGFMNTEAFF

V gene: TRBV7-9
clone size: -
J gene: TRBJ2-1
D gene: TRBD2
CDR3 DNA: TGTGCCAGCAGCTTAGCGGATGGCGGGAGCTCCTACAATGAGCAGTTCTTC
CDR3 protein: CASSLADGGSSYNEQFF

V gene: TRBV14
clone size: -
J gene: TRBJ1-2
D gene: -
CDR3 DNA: TGTGCCAGCAGCCAAGTCAGCGGCTATGGCTACACCTTC
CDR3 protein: CASSQVSGYGYTF

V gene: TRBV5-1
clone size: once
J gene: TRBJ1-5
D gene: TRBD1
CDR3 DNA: TGCGCCAGCAGCTTTCAAGGACAGGAGGGTCAGCCCCAGCATTTT
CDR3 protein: CASSFQGQEGQPQHF

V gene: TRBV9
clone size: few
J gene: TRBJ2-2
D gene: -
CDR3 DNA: TGTGCCAGCAGCGTAGGCGGAGGGAACACCGGGGAGCTGTTTTTT
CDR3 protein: CASSVGGGNTGELFF

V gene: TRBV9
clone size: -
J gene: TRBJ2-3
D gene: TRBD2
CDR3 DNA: TGTGCCAGCAGCCAGTCGGGGGGGATCACAGATACGCAGTATTTT
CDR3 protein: CASSQSGGITDTQYF

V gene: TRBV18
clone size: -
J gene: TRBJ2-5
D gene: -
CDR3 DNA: TGTGCCAGCTCGCCCAACGGACAGATTCAAGAGACCCAGTACTTC
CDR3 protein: CASSPNGQIQETQYF

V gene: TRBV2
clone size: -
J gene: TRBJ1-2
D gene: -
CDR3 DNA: TGTGCCAGCAGCCTCCGACAGGCGACGGACTATGGCTACACCTTC
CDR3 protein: CASSLRQATDYGYTF

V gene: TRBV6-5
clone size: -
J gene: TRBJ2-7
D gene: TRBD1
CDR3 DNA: TGTGCCAGCAGTCCCATAGACAGGGACGAGCAGTACTTC
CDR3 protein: CASSPIDRDEQYF

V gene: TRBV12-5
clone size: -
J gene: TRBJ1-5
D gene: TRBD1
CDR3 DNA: TGTGCTAGTGGTTTTATGGGGACAGATAATCAGCCCCAGCATTTT
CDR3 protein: CASGFMGTDNQPQHF

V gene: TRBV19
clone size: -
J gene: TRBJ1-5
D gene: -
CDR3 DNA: TGTGCCAGTGGTCCAACCATCGGGACTTCGGGTCAGCCCCAGCATTTT
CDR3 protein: CASGPTIGTSGQPQHF

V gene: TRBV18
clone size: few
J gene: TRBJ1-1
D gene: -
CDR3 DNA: TGTGCCAGCTCACCGGCGGGTGACACTGAAGCTTTCTTT
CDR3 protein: CASSPAGDTEAFF

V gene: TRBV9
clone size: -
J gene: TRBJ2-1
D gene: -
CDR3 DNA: TGTGCCAGCAGCGTCGCGGTGCGGGAAGAGCAGTTCTTC
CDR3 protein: CASSVAVREEQFF

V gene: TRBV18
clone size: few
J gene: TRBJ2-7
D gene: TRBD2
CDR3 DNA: TGTGCCAGCTCACCACCCGGGACTAGCGACTACGAGCAGTACTTC
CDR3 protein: CASSPPGTSDYEQYF

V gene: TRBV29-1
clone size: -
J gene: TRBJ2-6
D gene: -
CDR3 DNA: TGCAGCGTTGATCTCCCCTCTGGGGCCAACGTCCTGACTTTC
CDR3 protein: CSVDLPSGANVLTF

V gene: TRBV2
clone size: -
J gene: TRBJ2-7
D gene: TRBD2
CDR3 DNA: TGTGCCAGCAGTGCGATGACTAGCGGGAGGGGTGAGCAGTACTTC
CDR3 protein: CASSAMTSGRGEQYF

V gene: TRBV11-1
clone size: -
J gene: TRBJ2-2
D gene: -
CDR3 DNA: TGTGCCAGCAGCTTAGACTCTAACACCGGGGAGCTGTTTTTT
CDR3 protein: CASSLDSNTGELFF

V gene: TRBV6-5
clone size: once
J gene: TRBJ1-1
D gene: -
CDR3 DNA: TGTGCCAGCAGTTACTCGTTTGGGGGGAGCACTGAAGCTTTCTTT
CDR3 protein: CASSYSFGGSTEAFF

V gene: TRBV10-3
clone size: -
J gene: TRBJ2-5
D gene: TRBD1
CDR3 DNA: TGTGCCATCAGTCTTACCGGGACAGAGAAAGAGACCCAGTACTTC
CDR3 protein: CAISLTGTEKETQYF

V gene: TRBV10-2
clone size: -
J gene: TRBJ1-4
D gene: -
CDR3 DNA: TGCGCCAGCAGTGAACAGGGAGGGACTAATGAAAAACTGTTTTTT
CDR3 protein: CASSEQGGTNEKLFF

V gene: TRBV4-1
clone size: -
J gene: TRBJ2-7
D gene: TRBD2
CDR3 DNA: TGCGCCAGCAGCCTCGGACTAGCGGGAGCCTCCTACGAGCAGTACTTC
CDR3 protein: CASSLGLAGASYEQYF

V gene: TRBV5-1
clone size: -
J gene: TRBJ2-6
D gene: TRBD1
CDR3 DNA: TGCGCCAGCAGCTCGAACAGGGGGCCTGGGGCCAACGTCCTGACTTTC
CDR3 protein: CASSSNRGPGANVLTF

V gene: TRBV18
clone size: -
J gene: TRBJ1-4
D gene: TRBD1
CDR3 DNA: TGTGCCAGCTCTCTTAGACAGGGCGAACTGTTTTTT
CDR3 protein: CASSLRQGELFF

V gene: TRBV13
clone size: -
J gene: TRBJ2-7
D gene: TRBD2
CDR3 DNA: TGTGCCAGCAGCGGATGGACTAGCGGAGATAGCTCCTACGAGCAGTACTTC
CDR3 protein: CASSGWTSGDSSYEQYF

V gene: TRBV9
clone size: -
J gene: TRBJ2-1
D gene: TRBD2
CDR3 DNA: TGTGCCAGCAGTGGGGGGGCGGGAGGGAATGAGCAGTTCTTC
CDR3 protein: CASSGGAGGNEQFF

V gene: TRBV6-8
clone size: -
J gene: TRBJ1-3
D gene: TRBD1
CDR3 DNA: TGTGCCAGCAGTTACGGGGACAGGGATCGAGCGCGTAACACCATATATTTT
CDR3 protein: CASSYGDRDRARNTIYF

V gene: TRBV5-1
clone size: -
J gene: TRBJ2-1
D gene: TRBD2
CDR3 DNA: TGCGCCAGCAGCGCGCCGGGACTAGCGGTTTTCAATGAGCAGTTCTTC
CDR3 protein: CASSAPGLAVFNEQFF

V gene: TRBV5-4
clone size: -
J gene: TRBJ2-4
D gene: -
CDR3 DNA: TGTGCCAGCAGCTCCTACAGGGAGGCCAAAAACATTCAGTACTTC
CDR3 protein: CASSSYREAKNIQYF

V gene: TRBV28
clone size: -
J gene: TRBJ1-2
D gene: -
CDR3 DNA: TGTGCCAGCAGTTTATGGACAGATGGCTACACCTTC
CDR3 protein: CASSLWTDGYTF

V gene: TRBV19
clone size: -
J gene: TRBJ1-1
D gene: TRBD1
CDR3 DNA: TGTGCCAGTGGACAGGGGGTAAACACTGAAGCTTTCTTT
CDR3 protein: CASGQGVNTEAFF

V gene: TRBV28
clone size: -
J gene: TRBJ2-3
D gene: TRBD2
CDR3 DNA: TGTGCCACCTATTCGACTAGCGGAGCAGATACGCAGTATTTT
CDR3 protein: CATYSTSGADTQYF